The clone carrying this T cell receptor (beta chain) was counted only a few times. Its antigen is not known. Template material for TCR beta VDJ and CDR3 profiling consisted of genomic DNA. TCRdb processed the reads anew with MiXCR; each CDR3 protein has one entry. The sample carries about 220,000 distinct CDR3 sequences, 30% to 35% recorded once. The entry originates in a study of CD8+CD57+ T cells in acquired aplastic anemia. Study background: Sorted CD4+ and CD8+ cells yielded DNA averaging approximately 3.5 ug. Some 10 million reads were obtained on average for healthy donor CD4+ cells.

CDR1 is MNHNS, CDR2 SASEGT, per germline. CDR3 length equals 16 residues. Trimming left V 6 bases short and J 8 bases short, with 25 bases between. Study results and caveats: The number of CD8+ CDR3 sequences shared by patients and controls was 25 to 35.

The sequenced sample consisted of sorted CD4+, CD8+, or CD8+CD57+ T cells (not recorded which) from PBMCs. This clonotype was obtained from a human donor in good health, serving as a control. The chain couples TRBV6-1 to TRBJ1-2; TRBD1 is a possible D gene (5 bases). The CDR3 bases are TGTGCCAGCAGCCGCGGGACCCCGGCTTATCTTGGGGGCTACACCTTC. As protein: CASSRGTPAYLGGYTF.